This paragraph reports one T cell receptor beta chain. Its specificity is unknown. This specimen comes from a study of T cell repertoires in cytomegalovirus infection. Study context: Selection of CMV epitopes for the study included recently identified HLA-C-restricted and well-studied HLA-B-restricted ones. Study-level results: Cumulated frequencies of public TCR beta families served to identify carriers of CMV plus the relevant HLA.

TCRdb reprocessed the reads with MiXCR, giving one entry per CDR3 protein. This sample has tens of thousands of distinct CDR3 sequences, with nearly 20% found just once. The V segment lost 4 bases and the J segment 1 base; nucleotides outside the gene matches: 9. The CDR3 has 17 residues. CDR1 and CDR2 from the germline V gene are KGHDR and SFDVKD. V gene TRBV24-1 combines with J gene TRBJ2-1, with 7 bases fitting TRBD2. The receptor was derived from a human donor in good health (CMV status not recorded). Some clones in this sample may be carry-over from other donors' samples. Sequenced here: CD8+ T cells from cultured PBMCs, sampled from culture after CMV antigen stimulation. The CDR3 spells CATSDSPRAGSYNEQFF. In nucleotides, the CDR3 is TGTGCCACCAGTGACTCCCCTCGAGCGGGATCCTACAATGAGCAGTTCTTC.